The T cell receptor (beta chain) described here comes from a study of shared clonotypes between healthy human individuals. Assay: immunoSEQ multiplex PCR; the TCRdb copy retains only in-frame clones and omits some. This sample yields around 690,000 clones, of which roughly 88% are seen a single time; about a third belongs to the top ten. With 7 bases removed from V and 8 bases from J, the gap between germline ends came to 15 bases. The germline V gene encodes CDR1 SGHNT and CDR2 YYREEE (reference sequence). The CDR3 sequence is 12 residues long. The specimen sequenced was memory CD8+ T cells from PBMCs. This sample's subset: CD45RO+ cells pooled with CCR7-negative TemRA cells. The chain is built from TRBV5-4 and TRBJ1-1; no definite D call. The source is a man aged 18 to 30 in good health. Some clones in this sample may be carry-over from other donors' samples. The CDR3 nucleotides are TGTGCCAGCGCTCCCTCTTTGGGGGAAGCTTTCTTT. Encoded protein: CASAPSLGEAFF.